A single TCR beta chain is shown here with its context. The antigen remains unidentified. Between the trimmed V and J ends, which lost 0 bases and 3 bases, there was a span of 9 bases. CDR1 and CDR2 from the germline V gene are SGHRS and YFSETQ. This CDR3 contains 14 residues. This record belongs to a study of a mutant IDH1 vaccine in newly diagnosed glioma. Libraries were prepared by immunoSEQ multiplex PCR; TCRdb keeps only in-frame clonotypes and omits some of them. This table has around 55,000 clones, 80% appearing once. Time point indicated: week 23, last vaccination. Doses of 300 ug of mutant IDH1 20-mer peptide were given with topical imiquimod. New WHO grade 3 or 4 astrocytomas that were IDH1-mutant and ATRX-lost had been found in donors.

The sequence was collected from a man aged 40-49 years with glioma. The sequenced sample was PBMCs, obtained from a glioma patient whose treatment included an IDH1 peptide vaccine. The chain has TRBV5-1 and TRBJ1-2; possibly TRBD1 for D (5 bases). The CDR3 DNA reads TGCGCCAGCAGCTTGGCGGTGGGGGACTATGGCTACACCTTC. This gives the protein CASSLAVGDYGYTF. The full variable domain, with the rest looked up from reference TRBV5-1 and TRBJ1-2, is KAGVTQTPRYLIKTRGQQVTLSCSPISGHRSVSWYQQTPGQGLQFLFEYFSETQRNKGNFPGRFSGRQFSNSRSEMNVSTLELGDSALYLCASSLAVGDYGYTFGSGTRLTVV.